The TCR beta chain described here comes from a study of T cell repertoires in cytomegalovirus infection. Study information: The authors relied on CMV epitopes, both recently identified HLA-C-restricted and well-studied HLA-B-restricted. Carrying CMV and the relevant HLA type showed in public TCR beta signatures.

This clonotype appeared many times. What it recognizes is unknown. One entry per CDR3 protein, called by TCRdb with MiXCR from the reads. The sample carries a few hundred thousand distinct CDR3 sequences, approximately 40% recorded once. This CDR3 region has 16 residues. The germline CDR1 and CDR2 sequences are SGHVS and FQNEAQ. Trimming took off 4 bases at V and 1 base at J, with 15 bases between the two ends. The chain couples TRBV7-8 to TRBJ2-3; D unresolved. The sample was cultured PBMCs, taken from culture after CMV antigen stimulation. The clonotype was recovered from a human donor in good health (CMV status not recorded). Some clones in this sample may be carry-over from other donors' samples. CDR3 coding DNA: TGTGCCAGCAGCTCTCAAGTTCTGGATGGCACAGATACGCAGTATTTT. It specifies CASSSQVLDGTDTQYF.